The rows below give T cell receptor beta chains drawn from one sample of a study of blood T cell repertoires in COVID-19. Data came from immunoSEQ multiplex PCR; TCRdb stores just in-frame clones and leaves some out. The sample holds 200,000 to 300,000 clones, around 80% seen once. Source material: peripheral blood. These receptors originate from a human donor in a cohort sampled during active COVID-19. Both conserved end residues are part of each CDR3. The order of the fields is J gene, V gene, CDR3 protein.

>TRBJ1-2|TRBV19
CASSRGEESLYGYTF
>TRBJ2-3|TRBV24-1
CATSDNQGWADTQYF
>TRBJ1-2|TRBV7-8
CASSPRQGATIGYTF
>TRBJ1-1|TRBV18
CASSRQGADRNTEAFF
>TRBJ1-5|TRBV6-5
CASSPYSNQPQHF
>TRBJ1-2|TRBV4-1
CASSHWDRPYNGYTF
>TRBJ1-1|TRBV6-5
CASSSTRGTVAFF
>TRBJ1-1|TRBV28
CASSNPQGPFSEAFF
>TRBJ2-2|TRBV28
CASIGEGREWKTGELFF
>TRBJ2-1|TRBV5-3
CARSSSGTSGYNEQFF
>TRBJ2-1|TRBV5-1
CASSFISGVEQFF
>TRBJ2-5|TRBV27
CASSLRRRQGSQETQYF
>TRBJ2-3|TRBV11-2
CASSFRAGGNTDTQYF
>TRBJ2-1|TRBV5-1
CASSYLAGGPDNEQFF
>TRBJ1-2|TRBV28
CASSPQGGGYTF
>TRBJ2-5|TRBV5-1
CASSLGQIEETQYF
>TRBJ2-6|TRBV2
CASSQGALGANVLTF
>TRBJ1-4|TRBV28
CASSLGGLNEKLFF
>TRBJ2-7|TRBV10-3
CAIRTRESSYEQYF
>TRBJ2-4|TRBV19
CASSSQGLRNIQYF
>TRBJ1-1|TRBV5-1
CASSLKGALAAEAFF
>TRBJ2-3|TRBV2
CATGASDTQYF
>TRBJ2-7|TRBV5-1
CASSLVQGYEQYF
>TRBJ1-2|TRBV5-1
CASSLAGGVYGYTF
>TRBJ2-7|TRBV11-1
CASGNYVGDEQYF
>TRBJ2-1|TRBV5-1
CASSFTQAYNEQFF
>TRBJ2-7|TRBV27
CASSLSAGSDYEQYF
>TRBJ1-5|TRBV16
CASSRNRAGNQPQHF
>TRBJ2-7|TRBV7-3
CASSLKTGTGSDEQYF
>TRBJ1-6|TRBV6-1
CASSYRGLNSPLHF
>TRBJ1-6|TRBV10-3
CAISGQGATSPLHF
>TRBJ2-3|TRBV5-1
CASSLAGVADTQYF
>TRBJ1-1|TRBV6-5
CASMDTMNTEAFF
>TRBJ1-1|TRBV21-1
CASSAPTAPNTEAFF
>TRBJ2-3|TRBV18
CASSPPSTDTQYF
>TRBJ2-7|TRBV27
CASSRGFEQYF
>TRBJ2-3|TRBV4-1
CASSPGQGFTDTQYF
>TRBJ2-7|TRBV2
CASGHPGGEQYF
>TRBJ2-7|TRBV27
CASSLAGGPYEQYF
>TRBJ1-4|TRBV20-1
CSASSGGSEKLFF
>TRBJ1-1|TRBV11-2
CASSSLKQAEAFF
>TRBJ1-2|TRBV7-2
CASSLYRVVGYGYTF